A single sample is the source of the 15 T cell receptor beta chains below, sequenced in a study of post-analysis software for immune sequencing data. Broader study findings: Controls showed lower frequencies than patients for four to six TRBV segments, and TRBV5-6, TRBV5-1 and TRBV20-1 were among these.

Each TCR beta cDNA library carried unique molecular identifiers. TCRdb passed the PCR reads through MiXCR, listing each CDR3 protein once. Among roughly 540,000 distinct CDR3 sequences, less than 40% were seen once, and the ten largest hold about 6%. The antigens these receptors bind are not known. The sequenced sample consisted of blood. All receptors come from a girl aged 2 to 17 with multiple sclerosis.

The table lists this clonotype with a few counts. V usage is TRBV20-1 and J usage is TRBJ2-5; D is perhaps TRBD1 (6 bases). From germline, CDR1 is DFQATT and CDR2 SNEGSKA (reference sequence). The CDR3 totals 14 residues. The V end was cut by 0 bases, the J end by 4 bases, with 12 bases between. CDR3 sequence: CSARDAQTGETQYF. DNA of the CDR3: TGCAGTGCTAGAGATGCCCAGACAGGAGAGACCCAGTACTTC.

This clonotype was recorded a few times. This chain's CDR3 is CASSATQRGGYTF. CDR3 nucleotide sequence: TGTGCCAGCAGTGCGACTCAAAGGGGTGGCTACACCTTC. The chain has TRBV12-3 or TRBV12-4 and TRBJ1-2, with a possible D match to TRBD1 (5 bases). V was pared by 5 bases and J by 7 bases, with 14 bases between. The CDR3 is made up of 13 amino acids.

The chain carries TRBV25-1 and TRBJ1-2; 10 bases line up with TRBD1. Unmatched junction bases numbered 5, after V lost 6 bases and J lost 7 bases. CDR1 and CDR2 (germline): MGHDK, SYGVNS. The CDR3 length is 13 residues. CDR3 in amino acids: CASRATGGPGYTF. In DNA form, the CDR3 reads TGTGCCAGCAGGGCGACAGGGGGCCCTGGCTACACCTTC.

This clonotype occurred a few times. The CDR3 loop is CASSSEGINTEAFF. The DNA of the CDR3 is TGCGCCAGCAGCTCAGAGGGGATTAACACTGAAGCTTTCTTT. This chain uses TRBV5-1 with TRBJ1-1; D is perhaps TRBD1 (5 bases). Trimming cost V 3 bases and J 2 bases, with 11 bases left between them. Looked up from germline, CDR1 is SGHRS and CDR2 is YFSETQ. This CDR3 comprises 14 residues.

The chain is built from TRBV18 and TRBJ1-1; D is perhaps TRBD1 (5 bases). Germline CDR1 KGHSH, CDR2 LQKENI. The CDR3 has 16 amino acids. With 1 base removed from V and 1 base from J, the gap between germline ends came to 13 bases. Here the CDR3 DNA reads TGTGCCAGCTCACCACAGGCTGCAGGGACGAACACTGAAGCTTTCTTT. This sequence encodes CASSPQAAGTNTEAFF.

A remark on this clonotype: One junction end does not reproduce the germline sequence, and a read error may be involved. V gene TRBV6-6 combines with J gene TRBJ2-5; 11 bases match TRBD1. Germline CDR1 reads MNHNY; CDR2 reads SVGAGI (reference sequence). There are 15 residues in the CDR3. CDR3 sequence (DNA): TGTGCCTGCAGAGATGGACAGGGGGCAAAAGAGACCCAGTACTTC. Translating gives CACRDGQGAKETQYF.

This clonotype was seen only a few times. DNA of the CDR3: TGTGCCAGCAGTTCTGTCCGAATCGCCCAGTACTTC. It is translated as CASSSVRIAQYF. The chain links TRBV28 to TRBJ2-5; D unresolved. This CDR3 has 12 amino acids. Germline CDR1 reads MDHEN; CDR2 reads SYDVKM. V dropped 4 bases and J dropped 9 bases, with 12 bases sitting between them.

V is TRBV15 and J is TRBJ2-1; D tentatively fits TRBD1 or TRBD2 (6 bases each). This CDR3 spans 13 amino acids. The V and J ends lost 8 bases and 4 bases respectively, with 12 bases between them. Germline V gives CDR1 LNHNV, CDR2 YYDKDF (reference sequence). The CDR3 spells CATEGGWYNEQFF. The CDR3 DNA reads as TGTGCCACCGAGGGGGGCTGGTACAATGAGCAGTTCTTC.

This clonotype was recorded a few times. V gene TRBV12-3 or TRBV12-4 combines with J gene TRBJ1-1, with unresolved D. This CDR3 has 12 amino acids. Deletions cut 3 bases from V and 6 bases from J, with 8 bases between. The CDR3 DNA is TGTGCCAGCAGTTTTTTGACGGCTGAAGCTTTCTTT. Its translation is CASSFLTAEAFF.

The V gene is TRBV20-1, the J gene TRBJ2-2, with 9 bases lining up with TRBD2. Germline lookup yields CDR1 DFQATT and CDR2 SNEGSKA (reference sequence). V lost 3 bases to trimming and J lost 4 bases; unmatched junction nucleotides: 18. This CDR3 spans 19 amino acids. CDR3 bases: TGCAGTGCTAGGCCCTACAGCGGGGGGCAACTGCCGGGCACCGGGGAGCTGTTTTTT. The encoded protein is CSARPYSGGQLPGTGELFF.

J is TRBJ1-2 and V is TRBV10-3; possible D gene TRBD1, 6 bases. The CDR3 extends over 17 amino acids. Germline V gives CDR1 ENHRY, CDR2 SYGVKD. V was trimmed by 7 bases and J by 6 bases, leaving 27 bases between them. CDR3 bases: TGTGCCATCACCGGAAACACAGCCCCACAGGGTGGGAATGGCTACACCTTC. Protein sequence: CAITGNTAPQGGNGYTF.

This chain links TRBV7-6 with TRBJ1-4, with D possibly being TRBD1 (5 bases). This CDR3 contains 14 residues. V lost 6 bases and J 8 bases, leaving 16 bases between the germline ends. Germline V gene sequence: CDR1 SGHVS, CDR2 FNYEAQ. CDR3 DNA: TGTGCCAGCAGACCAGGGTTAGGGAGCGAAAAACTGTTTTTT. Translating it yields CASRPGLGSEKLFF.

Only a few counts were recorded for this clonotype. This chain uses TRBV9 with TRBJ2-1; 7 bases are shared with TRBD2. Trimming at V came to 0 bases and at J to 4 bases, leaving 4 bases not matched to a gene. Germline V lookup: CDR1 SGDLS, CDR2 YYNGEE. CDR3 size: 15 residues. The CDR3: CASSVDGGRYNEQFF. The CDR3 DNA sequence: TGTGCCAGCAGCGTAGACGGGGGGAGATACAATGAGCAGTTCTTC. Using reference TRBV9 and TRBJ2-1 for the parts outside the CDR3, the full variable domain is DSGVTQTPKHLITATGQRVTLRCSPRSGDLSVYWYQQSLDQGLQFLIQYYNGEERAKGNILERFSAQQFPDLHSELNLSSLELGDSALYFCASSVDGGRYNEQFFGPGTRLTVL.

This chain links TRBV25-1 with TRBJ1-1, with TRBD1 identical over 7 bases. CDR3 size: 14 residues. Germline V gene data show CDR1 as MGHDK and CDR2 as SYGVNS. J lost 7 bases, V lost 1 base, and 6 bases had no gene match. The CDR3 region is CASSELGAGGEAFF. In DNA form, the CDR3 reads TGTGCCAGCAGTGAATTAGGGGCAGGGGGTGAAGCTTTCTTT.

This chain uses TRBV4-1 with TRBJ2-5; D is perhaps TRBD1 (7 bases). The CDR3 has 15 amino acids. V gave up 3 bases and J gave up 5 bases, with 16 bases separating them. Germline CDR1 MGHRA, CDR2 YSYEKL. The CDR3 here is CASSHGVQGRETQYF. CDR3 DNA: TGCGCCAGCAGCCACGGCGTACAGGGGAGGGAGACCCAGTACTTC.